These T cell receptor beta chains were read from a single sample in a study of T cell responses to AZD1222 COVID-19 vaccine. Libraries were prepared by immunoSEQ multiplex PCR; TCRdb keeps only in-frame clonotypes and omits some of them. The table records approximately 99,000 clones, about 92% of them present only once. The material was peripheral blood, obtained on day 0 of MenACWY control vaccination. These TCRs come from an adult in good health. CDR3s include the opening cysteine and the closing phenylalanine or tryptophan. D genes are given only for firm matches. Expanded clones get a size class; other rows say once, few or many, or leave the size out.

size: .
D: .
J: TRBJ1-5
V: TRBV5-6
CDR3: CASSRDGGYQPQHF
DNA: TGTGCCAGCAGCAGGGACGGCGGCTATCAGCCCCAGCATTTT

size: .
D: .
J: TRBJ2-7
V: TRBV2
CDR3: CASSPGLQEYEQYF
DNA: TGTGCCAGCAGCCCCGGGCTCCAAGAGTACGAGCAGTACTTC

size: .
D: TRBD1
J: TRBJ2-7
V: TRBV27
CDR3: CASGYPGQPYEQYF
DNA: TGTGCCAGCGGTTACCCGGGACAGCCCTACGAGCAGTACTTC

size: .
D: .
J: TRBJ1-2
V: TRBV29-1
CDR3: CSVEVVSGDGYTF
DNA: TGCAGCGTTGAAGTAGTCTCAGGGGATGGCTACACCTTC

size: .
D: .
J: TRBJ2-3
V: TRBV7-9
CDR3: CASSQTGNPIDTQYF
DNA: TGTGCCAGCAGCCAAACAGGGAACCCTATAGATACGCAGTATTTT

size: .
D: .
J: TRBJ1-4
V: TRBV7-9
CDR3: CASSPLGTQNEKLFF
DNA: TGTGCCAGCAGCCCCCTCGGGACGCAAAATGAAAAACTGTTTTTT

size: .
D: .
J: TRBJ1-5
V: TRBV12-3/TRBV12-4
CDR3: CASSFSPSQPQHF
DNA: TGTGCCAGCAGTTTCTCTCCTAGTCAGCCCCAGCATTTT

size: .
D: TRBD1
J: TRBJ2-7
V: TRBV10-2
CDR3: CASNPRDRVPYEQYF
DNA: TGCGCCAGCAACCCCCGGGACAGGGTTCCCTACGAGCAGTACTTC

size: .
D: .
J: TRBJ2-3
V: TRBV7-2
CDR3: CASSPLAGASSTDTQYF
DNA: TGTGCCAGCAGCCCACTCGCGGGGGCGTCTAGCACAGATACGCAGTATTTT

size: once
D: .
J: TRBJ2-1
V: TRBV10-3
CDR3: CAISESAGSSYNEQFF
DNA: TGTGCCATCAGTGAGTCGGCAGGGAGCTCCTACAATGAGCAGTTCTTC

size: .
D: .
J: TRBJ1-4
V: TRBV5-1
CDR3: CASSLEGTDNEKLFF
DNA: TGCGCCAGCAGCTTGGAAGGGACGGACAATGAAAAACTGTTTTTT

size: .
D: TRBD1
J: TRBJ2-6
V: TRBV10-2
CDR3: CASTGQGISGANVLTF
DNA: TGCGCCAGTACCGGACAGGGCATATCCGGGGCCAACGTCCTGACTTTC

size: .
D: TRBD1
J: TRBJ1-2
V: TRBV4-1
CDR3: CASSQPGGQGPYGYTF
DNA: TGCGCCAGCAGCCAACCAGGGGGCCAGGGGCCCTATGGCTACACCTTC

size: .
D: TRBD1
J: TRBJ1-1
V: TRBV18
CDR3: CASSPGQGFEAFF
DNA: TGTGCCAGCTCACCCGGACAGGGCTTCGAAGCTTTCTTT

size: .
D: TRBD2
J: TRBJ2-3
V: TRBV19
CDR3: CASSIWSSGEDTQYF
DNA: TGTGCCAGTAGTATTTGGAGCAGCGGGGAGGATACGCAGTATTTT

size: .
D: .
J: TRBJ2-7
V: TRBV2
CDR3: CASSEEGGNEQYF
DNA: TGTGCCAGCAGTGAAGAAGGGGGGAACGAGCAGTACTTC

size: .
D: .
J: TRBJ1-2
V: TRBV2
CDR3: CASSESQLNYGYTF
DNA: TGTGCCAGCAGTGAAAGCCAGCTAAACTATGGCTACACCTTC

size: .
D: .
J: TRBJ1-2
V: TRBV9
CDR3: CASSGPVGYGYTF
DNA: TGTGCCAGCAGCGGACCGGTAGGCTATGGCTACACCTTC

size: .
D: .
J: TRBJ1-4
V: TRBV5-4
CDR3: CASSSTRESSREKLFF
DNA: TGTGCCAGCAGCTCCACGAGGGAGTCCAGTAGGGAAAAACTGTTTTTT

size: few
D: TRBD2
J: TRBJ2-1
V: TRBV6-5
CDR3: CASSYSLTSGGFEQFF
DNA: TGTGCCAGCAGTTACTCGTTAACTAGCGGGGGTTTTGAGCAGTTCTTC

size: .
D: TRBD1
J: TRBJ1-6
V: TRBV11-2
CDR3: CASSPGTAYSPLHF
DNA: TGTGCCAGCAGCCCCGGGACAGCTTATTCACCCCTCCACTTT